The 12 T cell receptor beta chains given below trace back to one sample, sequenced in a study of T cells in Graves' hyperthyroidism and ophthalmopathy. The source material, RNA transcripts, was used to amplify TCR beta CDR3 regions. The TCR CDR3 was amplified in a first-round RT-PCR using the HTBI primer set. TCRdb reprocessed the multiplex PCR reads via MiXCR and lists one record per CDR3 protein. The data hold under 350,000 distinct CDR3 sequences, with 18% observed a single time. Sample: blood. Every receptor here comes from a woman in her fifties or sixties with Graves' hyperthyroidism.

In this sample, this clonotype turned up many times. The gene calls are TRBV7-8 and TRBJ2-5; 11 nucleotides agree with TRBD1. The trim removed 2 bases at V and 5 bases at J, leaving 7 bases unmatched. The CDR3 is 16 amino acids. Germline V gene lookup returns CDR1 SGHVS and CDR2 FQNEAQ. The CDR3 bases are TGTGCCAGCAGCTTATACGGGACAGGGGGTTGGGAGACCCAGTACTTC. Protein sequence: CASSLYGTGGWETQYF.

The sample holds a few counts of this clonotype. This chain uses TRBV5-1 with TRBJ1-6; TRBD1 might be the D (6 bases). Germline-derived CDR1 and CDR2 are SGHRS and YFSETQ. Trimming removed 3 bases from V and 6 bases from J, with 22 bases in between. The CDR3 runs to 18 residues. This CDR3 is CASSSGAGSPIPNSPLHF. CDR3 DNA sequence: TGCGCCAGCAGCTCGGGGGCAGGTTCACCCATCCCTAATTCACCCCTCCACTTT.

This clonotype was counted ten times or more. The V and J genes are TRBV28 and TRBJ1-5; D unclear. The V gene lost 9 bases and the J gene lost 4 bases, with 13 bases spanning the gap. This CDR3 contains 13 residues. Germline lookup yields CDR1 MDHEN and CDR2 SYDVKM. This CDR3 reads CASRYRANQPQHF. CDR3 sequence (DNA): TGTGCCAGTCGATACAGAGCTAATCAGCCCCAGCATTTT.

J is TRBJ2-7 and V is TRBV5-1, with D hard to call. The V end lost 7 bases, the J end lost 0 bases, and 14 bases lay between the germline ends. The CDR3 sequence is 14 residues long. CDR1 and CDR2 from the germline V gene are SGHRS and YFSETQ. The CDR3 bases are TGCGCCAGCCCTGGAGCAGAGAGCTCCTACGAGCAGTACTTC. Translating it yields CASPGAESSYEQYF.

This clonotype has just one count. The chain couples TRBV10-3 to TRBJ1-6; D is uncertain. The V gene's germline CDR1 is ENHRY and CDR2 SYGVKD. Trimming shortened V by 8 bases and J by 8 bases, and 13 bases separated the two germline ends. The length of the CDR3 is 13 residues. CDR3: CAIFGGEDSPLHF. Here the CDR3 DNA reads TGTGCCATCTTCGGCGGAGAAGATTCACCCCTCCACTTT.

This clonotype was picked up many times. The chain combines TRBV3-1 with TRBJ2-7, with D unclear. The CDR3 runs to 13 residues. Germline V gene lookup returns CDR1 LGHDT and CDR2 YNNKEL (reference sequence). V shed 2 bases and J shed 5 bases, with 10 bases lying between them. The CDR3 coding sequence is TGTGCCAGCAGCCAAAGTTTGGGGAACGAGCAGTACTTC. It is translated as CASSQSLGNEQYF.

J is TRBJ2-2 and V is TRBV6-1; D possibly corresponds to TRBD1 (5 bases). The germline V and J ends were trimmed by 9 bases and 3 bases, with 17 bases remaining between them. The CDR3 contains 15 residues. Per the germline V gene, CDR1 is MNHNS and CDR2 is SASEGT. The CDR3 loop reads CASSPSQVHTGELFF. The CDR3 DNA is TGTGCCAGTAGTCCATCACAGGTCCACACCGGGGAGCTGTTTTTT.

Ten or more counts support this clonotype. V gene TRBV3-1 combines with J gene TRBJ2-5; TRBD1 might be the D (6 bases). Trimming left V 0 bases short and J 4 bases short, with 12 bases between. The CDR3 loop spans 15 amino acids. Germline V gene data show CDR1 as LGHDT and CDR2 as YNNKEL (reference sequence). For the CDR3, the DNA is TGTGCCAGCAGCCAAGATTGGGGCAGGGGAGAGACCCAGTACTTC. It specifies CASSQDWGRGETQYF.

In its sample, this clonotype was seen many times. The chain carries TRBV7-8 and TRBJ2-3; the D gene is possibly TRBD2 (7 bases). Trimming removed 1 base from V and 5 bases from J, with 16 bases in between. CDR1 is SGHVS and CDR2 is FQNEAQ in the germline V gene. The CDR3 is made up of 16 amino acids. CDR3 amino acids: CASSLVDGGRGDTQYF. The CDR3, as DNA: TGTGCCAGCAGCTTAGTAGACGGGGGGCGGGGAGATACGCAGTATTTT.

This sequence joins TRBV7-2 and TRBJ1-2; TRBD1 aligns across 8 bases. The V segment lost 1 base and the J segment 8 bases; nucleotides outside the gene matches: 3. The CDR3 consists of 13 residues. The germline CDR1 and CDR2 sequences are SGHTA and FQGNSA. CDR3 sequence (DNA): TGTGCCAGCAGCTTAGGTTGGGACAGGGGCTACACCTTC. Protein: CASSLGWDRGYTF.

This clonotype was counted at least ten times. This chain links TRBV28 with TRBJ1-4; D might be TRBD1 (6 bases). V was shortened by 2 bases and J by 8 bases, with 9 bases between the two germline ends. CDR1 and CDR2 from the germline V gene are MDHEN and SYDVKM. The CDR3 is 13 amino acids. In DNA, the CDR3 is TGTGCCAGCAGTTTACAGGGGCAGGAAAAACTGTTTTTT. As protein: CASSLQGQEKLFF. Full variable domain (missing parts from reference TRBV28 and TRBJ1-4): DVKVTQSSRYLVKRTGEKVFLECVQDMDHENMFWYRQDPGLGLRLIYFSYDVKMKEKGDIPEGYSVSREKKERFSLILESASTNQTSMYLCASSLQGQEKLFFGSGTQLSVL.

With regard to this clonotype: A much larger clone is a single base away; this may be a read error. This rearrangement joins TRBV12-3 or TRBV12-4 to TRBJ2-1; 10 positions agree with TRBD2. With 6 bases clipped from V and 4 bases from J, the junction kept 9 bases outside the gene matches. The CDR3 is 16 residues long. CDR3 DNA sequence: TGTGCCAGCAGCCCGGGAGGGACTAGCGTGTACAATGAGCAGTTCTTC. Residues: CASSPGGTSVYNEQFF.